This T cell receptor (beta chain) was captured by sequencing in a study of blood T cell repertoires in COVID-19. Study background: COVID-19 samples collected from the United States, Italy and Spain covered acute and convalescent phases.

Produced via immunoSEQ multiplex PCR; TCRdb's table is partial and in-frame only. The table has some 150,000 clones, about 85% seen once; the top ten hold 0.6% to 0.65%. The CDR3 runs to 16 residues. The germline V gene has CDR1 MNHEY and CDR2 SMNVEV (reference sequence). The J segment lost 3 bases and the V segment lost 5 bases, leaving 10 bases of the junction unmatched. The sequenced sample was peripheral blood. The receptor comes from a man aged 55-75 years with COVID-19, enrolled during active disease. The gene calls are TRBV27 and TRBJ1-2, with 9 nucleotides matching TRBD1. DNA for the CDR3: TGTGCCAGCAGTAGAGCCGGGACAGGGTATGACTATGGCTACACCTTC. Translation: CASSRAGTGYDYGYTF.